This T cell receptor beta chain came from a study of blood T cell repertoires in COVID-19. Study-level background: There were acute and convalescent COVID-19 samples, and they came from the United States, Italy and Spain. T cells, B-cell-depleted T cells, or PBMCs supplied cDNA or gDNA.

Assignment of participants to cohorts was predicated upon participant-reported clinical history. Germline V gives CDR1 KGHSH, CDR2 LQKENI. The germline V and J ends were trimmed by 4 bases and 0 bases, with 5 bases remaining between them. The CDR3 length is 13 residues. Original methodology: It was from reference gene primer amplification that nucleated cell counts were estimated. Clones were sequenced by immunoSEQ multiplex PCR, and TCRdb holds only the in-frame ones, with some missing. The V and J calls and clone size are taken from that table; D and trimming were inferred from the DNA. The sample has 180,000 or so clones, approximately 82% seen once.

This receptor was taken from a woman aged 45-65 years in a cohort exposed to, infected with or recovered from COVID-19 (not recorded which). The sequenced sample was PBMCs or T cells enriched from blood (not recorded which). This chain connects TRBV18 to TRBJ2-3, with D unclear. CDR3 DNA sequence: TGTGCCAGCTCACTTACTAGCACAGATACGCAGTATTTT. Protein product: CASSLTSTDTQYF.